The 32 T cell receptor beta chains presented below share a single source sample, sequenced in a study of T cell responses to AZD1222 COVID-19 vaccine. The method was immunoSEQ multiplex PCR; TCRdb's version includes in-frame clones alone and lacks a portion of them. The repertoire holds some 130,000 clones, with around 85% as singletons. The specimen was peripheral blood, collected on day 0 of AZD1222 vaccination. The receptor source for this set is an adult in good health.

The CDR3 is CASSHTTEPYSNQPQHF. The DNA of the CDR3 is TGCGCCAGCAGCCATACGACAGAGCCTTATAGCAATCAGCCCCAGCATTTT. V and J are TRBV4-1 and TRBJ1-5; TRBD1 might be the D (5 bases). V gave up 3 bases and J gave up 0 bases, with 15 bases separating them. Germline CDR1 and CDR2: MGHRA and YSYEKL. The CDR3 covers 17 residues.

V is TRBV30 and J is TRBJ2-3; D might be TRBD1 (5 bases). This CDR3 is built from 16 residues. CDR1 is GTSNPN, CDR2 SVGIG, per germline (reference sequence). V was cut by 0 bases and J by 6 bases, with 19 bases left in between. The CDR3 region has the DNA TGTGCCTGGAGTGTTCCAGGGTCTTATTCAACGGATACGCAGTATTTT. It codes for CAWSVPGSYSTDTQYF.

The rearrangement joins TRBV6-5 to TRBJ1-2, with unresolved D. Trimming shortened V by 0 bases and J by 4 bases, and 9 bases separated the two germline ends. From germline, CDR1 is MNHEY and CDR2 SVGAGI. The CDR3 totals 14 residues. CDR3 bases: TGTGCCAGCAGTTACTCCCGGACGGTCTATGGCTACACCTTC. It encodes CASSYSRTVYGYTF.

The rearrangement uses TRBV7-9 and TRBJ1-1; D unresolved. This CDR3 is built from 13 residues. Germline assignment: CDR1 SEHNR and CDR2 FQNEAQ (reference sequence). Trimming shortened V by 2 bases and J by 8 bases, and 12 bases separated the two germline ends. Written as DNA, the CDR3 is TGTGCCAGCAGCTTAATCCCCTCTTACGAAGCTTTCTTT. This gives the protein CASSLIPSYEAFF.

The chain joins TRBV9 to TRBJ2-2; possible D gene TRBD2, 6 bases. Trimming took off 6 bases at V and 6 bases at J, with 21 bases between the two ends. CDR1 is SGDLS and CDR2 is YYNGEE in the germline V gene. There are 16 residues in the CDR3. DNA for the CDR3: TGTGCCAGCAAGGGAGGACCGGACACCTCCCCCGGGGAGCTGTTTTTT. Translating it yields CASKGGPDTSPGELFF.

The rearrangement joins TRBV4-1 to TRBJ1-5; D is perhaps TRBD1 (6 bases). V was pared by 4 bases and J by 1 base, with 20 bases between. Germline V gene sequence: CDR1 MGHRA, CDR2 YSYEKL. The CDR3 runs to 18 residues. The CDR3 protein is CASSLFRGAQGSNQPQHF. CDR3 sequence (DNA): TGCGCCAGCAGCCTCTTTAGGGGGGCCCAAGGGAGCAATCAGCCCCAGCATTTT.

This clone was detected once. This chain uses TRBV6-5 with TRBJ2-1; D is perhaps TRBD2 (7 bases). CDR3 length: 14 amino acids. Trimming removed 7 bases at V and 9 bases at J, with 19 bases between. CDR1 and CDR2 from the germline V gene are MNHEY and SVGAGI. Here the CDR3 reads CASTPPRGGGEQFF. The CDR3 DNA sequence: TGTGCCAGCACCCCCCCCAGGGGAGGGGGTGAGCAGTTCTTC.

The CDR3 DNA sequence: TGTGCCAGCAGCTCGCAGGGGGGGAAAGAGCCCCAGCATTTT. This translates into CASSSQGGKEPQHF. J is TRBJ1-5 and V is TRBV5-4; 7 nucleotides align to TRBD1. The V and J ends lost 3 bases and 8 bases, in that order; junction bases with no gene match: 8. There are 14 residues in the CDR3. Germline V lookup: CDR1 SGHNT, CDR2 YYREEE (reference sequence). Full variable domain (missing parts from reference TRBV5-4 and TRBJ1-5): ETGVTQSPTHLIKTRGQQVTLRCSSQSGHNTVSWYQQALGQGPQFIFQYYREEENGRGNFPPRFSGLQFPNYSSELNVNALELDDSALYLCASSSQGGKEPQHFGDGTRLSIL.

The sample holds one count of this clone. This chain connects TRBV5-1 to TRBJ2-3; 10 nucleotides match TRBD1. V was clipped by 3 bases and J by 1 base; unmatched bases: 5. Germline V gene lookup returns CDR1 SGHRS and CDR2 YFSETQ. This CDR3 region has 16 residues. The CDR3: CASSYRQGARTDTQYF. The CDR3 DNA reads TGCGCCAGCAGCTACCGACAGGGGGCTCGCACAGATACGCAGTATTTT.

This chain uses TRBV5-4 with TRBJ2-1; D is undetermined. Trimming took 3 bases from V and 5 from J, leaving 21 bases between them. Germline CDR1 is SGHNT and CDR2 is YYREEE (reference sequence). The CDR3 extends over 17 amino acids. The CDR3 is CASSSALTSTVNNEQFF. The DNA of the CDR3 is TGTGCCAGCAGCTCCGCTTTGACTTCTACGGTAAACAATGAGCAGTTCTTC. The variable domain in full, with the rest retrieved from reference TRBV5-4 and TRBJ2-1, is ETGVTQSPTHLIKTRGQQVTLRCSSQSGHNTVSWYQQALGQGPQFIFQYYREEENGRGNFPPRFSGLQFPNYSSELNVNALELDDSALYLCASSSALTSTVNNEQFFGPGTRLTVL.

The V and J genes are TRBV9 and TRBJ2-3, with 7 bases fitting TRBD2. CDR3 length: 18 amino acids. Germline lookup yields CDR1 SGDLS and CDR2 YYNGEE. After removal of 3 bases from V and 1 base from J, the junction contained 14 bases not matched to a gene. As DNA, the CDR3 is TGTGCCAGCAGCGCCACCTCCGGCGGGAGTAGGGGCACAGATACGCAGTATTTT. Protein product: CASSATSGGSRGTDTQYF.

This chain connects TRBV7-2 to TRBJ1-6; 7 bases are a match to TRBD1. V lost 5 bases and J lost 6; bases outside the gene matches: 4. Germline loops: CDR1 SGHTA, CDR2 FQGNSA. The CDR3 loop spans 14 amino acids. The CDR3 loop reads CASSVTGANSPLHF. CDR3 coding DNA: TGTGCCAGCAGCGTAACAGGGGCTAATTCACCCCTCCACTTT.

The chain is built from TRBV27 and TRBJ2-1, with D tentatively TRBD2 (7 bases). Germline CDR1 is MNHEY and CDR2 is SMNVEV (reference sequence). This CDR3 has 15 amino acids. V gave up 7 bases and J gave up 7 bases, with 20 bases separating them. Here the CDR3 DNA reads TGTGCCAGCATGGGGGGGCCACTAGTACGGAATGAGCAGTTCTTC. Its protein product is CASMGGPLVRNEQFF.

This sequence joins TRBV10-1 and TRBJ1-2, with 8 bases that match TRBD1. The junction had 7 bases not matched to a gene; V was cut back by 5 bases and J by 8 bases. Germline lookup yields CDR1 WNHNN and CDR2 SYGVQD (reference sequence). The CDR3 covers 13 residues. The CDR3: CASSMGQEGGYTF. The CDR3, as DNA: TGCGCCAGCAGTATGGGACAGGAGGGCGGCTACACCTTC.

V gene TRBV6-5 combines with J gene TRBJ1-2, with 9 nucleotides matching TRBD1. Germline V CDR1 and CDR2: MNHEY, SVGAGI. This CDR3 contains 16 residues. V was clipped by 2 bases and J by 13 bases; unmatched bases: 17. CDR3 in DNA: TGTGCCAGCAGTTACAATCGTAACGCCGCCCGACAGGGGGGCACCTTC. It codes for CASSYNRNAARQGGTF.

The chain combines TRBV3-1 (or the pseudogene TRBV3-2) with TRBJ1-6; D is ambiguous. V lost 1 base and J lost 4, with 8 bases in between. The CDR3 length is 15 residues. Germline loops: CDR1 LGHDT, CDR2 YNNKEL (reference sequence). The CDR3 spells CASSQVGGYNSPLHF. The CDR3 coding sequence is TGTGCCAGCAGCCAAGTCGGAGGGTATAATTCACCCCTCCACTTT.

The rearrangement joins TRBV15 to TRBJ2-2; 8 bases are a match to TRBD2. Unmatched junction bases numbered 9, after V lost 4 bases and J lost 5 bases. The germline V gene has CDR1 LNHNV and CDR2 YYDKDF (reference sequence). CDR3 size: 16 residues. CDR3 bases: TGTGCCACCAGCACCAGCGGGAGAGACGTTACCGGGGAGCTGTTTTTT. Its protein is CATSTSGRDVTGELFF.

The chain is built from TRBV9 and TRBJ1-1; D not certain. Germline V gene sequence: CDR1 SGDLS, CDR2 YYNGEE. This CDR3 is 15 amino acids long. Trimming removed 2 bases from V and 6 bases from J, with 17 bases in between. CDR3 sequence (DNA): TGTGCCAGCAGCGTCCATCCGGATTCTAGCGCTGAAGCTTTCTTT. Translation gives CASSVHPDSSAEAFF.

V and J are TRBV9 and TRBJ2-1; D is uncertain. This CDR3 spans 16 amino acids. Germline CDR1 SGDLS, CDR2 YYNGEE. V was trimmed by 0 bases and J by 0 bases, leaving 10 bases between them. The CDR3 is CASSVGGHSSYNEQFF. CDR3 coding DNA: TGTGCCAGCAGCGTAGGGGGTCATAGCTCCTACAATGAGCAGTTCTTC.

This clone appeared once. CDR3 DNA sequence: TGTGCCAGCTCACCCGCGTCCCGGACGGATTACCAAGAGACCCAGTACTTC. Its protein is CASSPASRTDYQETQYF. The chain carries TRBV18 and TRBJ2-5; no firm D call. The CDR3 has 17 residues. The V gene's germline CDR1 is KGHSH and CDR2 LQKENI. V gave up 3 bases and J gave up 0 bases, with 17 bases separating them.

V usage is TRBV7-8 and J usage is TRBJ2-7; TRBD1 matches at 8 bases. Germline trimming cut 3 bases from V and 1 base from J; bases unmatched to any gene: 8. The CDR3 is 16 residues long. Germline CDR1 reads SGHVS; CDR2 reads FQNEAQ. CDR3 bases: TGTGCCAGCAGCTTTATTCGACAGGGGAGATCCTACGAGCAGTACTTC. Its translation is CASSFIRQGRSYEQYF.

This sequence joins TRBV15 and TRBJ1-1; 7 positions match TRBD1. The CDR3 length is 17 residues. Germline CDR1 reads LNHNV; CDR2 reads YYDKDF (reference sequence). With 1 base clipped from V and 5 bases from J, the junction kept 13 bases outside the gene matches. The CDR3 bases are TGTGCCACCAGCAGAGTGGGACTATACAGGGGAGGTACTGAAGCTTTCTTT. Translation: CATSRVGLYRGGTEAFF.

The chain links TRBV7-2 to TRBJ2-1; TRBD2 matches at 8 bases. Trimming took 5 bases from V and 5 from J; bases not matched to a gene: 8. The germline CDR1 and CDR2 sequences are SGHTA and FQGNSA. This CDR3 is 15 amino acids long. The CDR3 loop is CASSVSGGLHNEQFF. As DNA, the CDR3 is TGTGCCAGCAGCGTAAGCGGGGGTCTACACAATGAGCAGTTCTTC.

The V gene is TRBV10-2, the J gene TRBJ2-5; no clear D gene. Trimming removed 3 bases at V and 5 bases at J, with 7 bases between. Germline values: CDR1 WSHSY, CDR2 SAAADI. This CDR3 is 12 amino acids long. As DNA, the CDR3 is TGCGCCAGCAGTGATAGCTCCGAGACCCAGTACTTC. It encodes CASSDSSETQYF.

The V call is TRBV24-1, the J call TRBJ1-4; D is ambiguous. The V gene lost 4 bases and the J gene lost 7 bases, with 15 bases spanning the gap. CDR3 length equals 15 residues. The germline V gene encodes CDR1 KGHDR and CDR2 SFDVKD. CDR3 amino acids: CATSDPQKEGEKLFF. CDR3 DNA sequence: TGTGCCACCAGTGACCCTCAGAAAGAGGGTGAAAAACTGTTTTTT.

The chain combines TRBV4-1 with TRBJ2-3; D tentatively reads TRBD1 or TRBD2 (6 bases each). Trimming left V 0 bases short and J 4 bases short, with 14 bases between. The CDR3 sequence is 16 residues long. Germline V gene data show CDR1 as MGHRA and CDR2 as YSYEKL. This chain's CDR3 is CASSQDAAGGPDTQYF. CDR3 nucleotide sequence: TGCGCCAGCAGCCAAGATGCGGCCGGGGGCCCAGATACGCAGTATTTT.

V usage is TRBV28 and J usage is TRBJ1-2; no definite D call. V was cut by 4 bases and J by 3 bases, with 12 bases left in between. Looked up from germline, CDR1 is MDHEN and CDR2 is SYDVKM. The CDR3 runs to 14 residues. The CDR3 DNA reads as TGTGCCAGCAGTTCTGGAGGCATGGACTATGGCTACACCTTC. This codes for CASSSGGMDYGYTF.

This chain joins TRBV2 and TRBJ1-5; 8 nucleotides agree with TRBD1. Germline loops: CDR1 SNHLY, CDR2 FYNNEI. V dropped 3 bases and J dropped 4; count of bases not matched to a gene: 8. The CDR3 consists of 16 residues. CDR3 nucleotide sequence: TGTGCCAGCAGTGACCGGGCAGGGGGCCTTAATCAGCCCCAGCATTTT. This gives the protein CASSDRAGGLNQPQHF.

The genes are TRBV2 and TRBJ1-2; TRBD1 is a possible D gene (6 bases). Trimming shortened V by 6 bases and J by 5 bases, and 10 bases separated the two germline ends. The CDR3 has 12 amino acids. In germline, CDR1 is SNHLY, CDR2 FYNNEI. The CDR3 protein is CASRTGGYGYTF. The DNA for the CDR3 is TGTGCCAGCAGGACAGGTGGATATGGCTACACCTTC.

The chain joins TRBV7-9 to TRBJ1-2; D is possibly TRBD1 (5 bases). CDR1 and CDR2 from the germline V gene are SEHNR and FQNEAQ (reference sequence). Trimming left V 3 bases short and J 3 bases short, with 23 bases between. This CDR3 is built from 18 residues. The CDR3 loop is CASSLAFGTSEPDYGYTF. The CDR3 coding sequence is TGTGCCAGCAGCTTGGCGTTCGGGACGTCGGAACCGGACTATGGCTACACCTTC.

The chain links TRBV7-2 to TRBJ1-5; 7 nucleotides align to TRBD1. Trimming took 7 bases from V and 4 from J; bases not matched to a gene: 13. The CDR3 is 16 amino acids. Germline loops: CDR1 SGHTA, CDR2 FQGNSA. CDR3 protein: CASTSAGTAYNQPQHF. The CDR3 DNA reads as TGTGCCAGCACCAGTGCCGGGACAGCTTATAATCAGCCCCAGCATTTT.

The CDR3 spells CASSLRLAGGYNEQFF. The CDR3 DNA sequence: TGTGCCAGCAGCTTGAGACTAGCGGGAGGCTACAATGAGCAGTTCTTC. The chain joins TRBV5-8 to TRBJ2-1; 13 bases map to TRBD2. The CDR3 length is 16 residues. The V and J ends lost 1 base and 3 bases, in that order; junction bases with no gene match: 1. Germline assignment: CDR1 SGHTS and CDR2 YDEGEE.